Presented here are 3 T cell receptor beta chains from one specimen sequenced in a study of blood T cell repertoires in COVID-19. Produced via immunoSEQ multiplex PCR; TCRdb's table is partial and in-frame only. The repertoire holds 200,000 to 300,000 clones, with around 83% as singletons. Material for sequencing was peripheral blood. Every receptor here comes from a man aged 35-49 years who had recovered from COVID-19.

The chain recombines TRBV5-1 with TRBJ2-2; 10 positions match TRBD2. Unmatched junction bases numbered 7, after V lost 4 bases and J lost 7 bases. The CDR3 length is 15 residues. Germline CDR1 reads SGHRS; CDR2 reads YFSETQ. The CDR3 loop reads CASSALAGEIGELFF. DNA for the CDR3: TGCGCCAGCAGCGCTCTAGCGGGAGAGATCGGGGAGCTGTTTTTT.

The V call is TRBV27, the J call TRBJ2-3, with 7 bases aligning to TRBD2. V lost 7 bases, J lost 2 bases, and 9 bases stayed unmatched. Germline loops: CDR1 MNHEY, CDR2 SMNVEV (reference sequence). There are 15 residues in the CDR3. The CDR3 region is CASTTSGTTTDTQYF. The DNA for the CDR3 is TGTGCCAGCACCACTTCCGGGACTACCACAGATACGCAGTATTTT.

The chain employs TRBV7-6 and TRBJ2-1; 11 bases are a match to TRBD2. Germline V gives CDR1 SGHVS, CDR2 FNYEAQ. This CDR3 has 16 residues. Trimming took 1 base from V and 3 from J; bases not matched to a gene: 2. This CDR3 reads CASSLETSGIYNEQFF. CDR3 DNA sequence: TGTGCCAGCAGCTTAGAGACTAGCGGGATCTACAATGAGCAGTTCTTC.